These 6 T cell receptor beta chains were all obtained from the same sample, sequenced in a study of blood T cell repertoires in COVID-19. The data were produced by immunoSEQ multiplex PCR, yet TCRdb's version contains in-frame clones alone and is incomplete. Of roughly 250,000 clones in the sample, around 90% were seen once. What was sequenced was peripheral blood. These receptors all come from a middle-aged woman who had recovered from COVID-19.

In this sample, this clone turned up once. The chain is built from TRBV11-3 and TRBJ2-1; 9 nucleotides line up with TRBD2. Trimming took 3 bases from V and 9 from J; bases not matched to a gene: 6. CDR1 is SGHNT and CDR2 is YENEEA in the germline V gene. This CDR3 comprises 14 residues. This CDR3 reads CASSFGWREGEQFF. The CDR3 DNA reads TGTGCCAGCAGCTTCGGGTGGCGGGAGGGTGAGCAGTTCTTC. The full variable domain, completed using reference TRBV11-3 and TRBJ2-1, is EAGVVQSPRYKIIEKKQPVAFWCNPISGHNTLYWYLQNLGQGPELLIRYENEEAVDDSQLPKDRFSAERLKGVDSTLKIQPAELGDSAVYLCASSFGWREGEQFFGPGTRLTVL.

This clone was seen a single time. The chain has TRBV5-4 and TRBJ1-4, with 7 bases identical to TRBD1. J lost 5 bases, V lost 4 bases, and 2 bases had no gene match. Looked up from germline, CDR1 is SGHNT and CDR2 is YYREEE (reference sequence). This CDR3 has 13 amino acids. CDR3 nucleotide sequence: TGTGCCAGCAGCGACAGGGACAATGAAAAACTGTTTTTT. It yields the protein CASSDRDNEKLFF.

The chain has TRBV4-3 and TRBJ2-3; D is undetermined. The CDR3 loop spans 15 amino acids. The V gene's germline CDR1 is LGHNA and CDR2 YSLEER. The V and J ends lost 1 base and 3 bases respectively, with 11 bases between them. CDR3 residues: CASSQGARWTDTQYF. Written as DNA, the CDR3 is TGCGCCAGCAGCCAAGGAGCTAGATGGACAGATACGCAGTATTTT.

This clone was seen once. The chain employs TRBV9 and TRBJ2-2; 7 bases line up with TRBD2. This CDR3 has 15 amino acids. Losses at the gene ends were 4 bases for V and 8 bases for J; bases not matched to a gene: 11. Germline assignment: CDR1 SGDLS and CDR2 YYNGEE. Here the CDR3 reads CASSPTGGRAGELFF. The CDR3 bases are TGTGCCAGCAGCCCCACTGGGGGGAGGGCGGGGGAGCTGTTTTTT.

The rearrangement joins TRBV7-8 to TRBJ2-2, with no clear D. Trimming left V 2 bases short and J 6 bases short, with 7 bases between. This CDR3 region has 13 residues. Looked up from germline, CDR1 is SGHVS and CDR2 is FQNEAQ. The CDR3 sequence: CASSLSRAGELFF. The CDR3 DNA reads as TGTGCCAGCAGCTTATCTCGTGCCGGGGAGCTGTTTTTT.

The V call is TRBV19, the J call TRBJ1-2, with D hard to call. Trimming left V 6 bases short and J 2 bases short, with 7 bases between. The CDR3 loop spans 12 amino acids. The V gene's germline CDR1 is LNHDA and CDR2 SQIVND (reference sequence). The DNA for the CDR3 is TGTGCCAGTAGCGGGGAAAACTATGGCTACACCTTC. Residues: CASSGENYGYTF.